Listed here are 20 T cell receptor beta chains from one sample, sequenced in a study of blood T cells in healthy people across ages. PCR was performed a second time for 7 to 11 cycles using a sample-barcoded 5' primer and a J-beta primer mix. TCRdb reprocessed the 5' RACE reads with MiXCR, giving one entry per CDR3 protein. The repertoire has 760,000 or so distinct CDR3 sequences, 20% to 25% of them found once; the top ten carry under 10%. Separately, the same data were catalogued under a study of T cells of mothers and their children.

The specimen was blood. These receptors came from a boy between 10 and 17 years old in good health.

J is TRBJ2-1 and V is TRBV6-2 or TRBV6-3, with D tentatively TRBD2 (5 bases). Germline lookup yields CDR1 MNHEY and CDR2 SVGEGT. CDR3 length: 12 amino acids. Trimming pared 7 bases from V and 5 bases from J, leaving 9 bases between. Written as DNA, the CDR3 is TGTGCCAGCATAGCGTGGAACAATGAGCAGTTCTTC. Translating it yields CASIAWNNEQFF.

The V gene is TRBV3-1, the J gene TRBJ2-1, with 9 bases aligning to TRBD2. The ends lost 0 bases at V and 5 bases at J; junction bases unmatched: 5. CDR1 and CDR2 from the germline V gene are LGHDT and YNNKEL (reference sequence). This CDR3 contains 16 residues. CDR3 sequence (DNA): TGTGCCAGCAGCCAAGAAGGGGCTAGCGGGGACAATGAGCAGTTCTTC. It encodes CASSQEGASGDNEQFF.

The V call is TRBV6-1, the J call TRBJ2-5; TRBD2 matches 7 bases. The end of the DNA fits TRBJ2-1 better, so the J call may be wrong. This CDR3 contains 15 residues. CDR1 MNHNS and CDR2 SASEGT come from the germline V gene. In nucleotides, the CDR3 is TGTGCCAGCAGTGAAGAAGCGGGGTGGTACAATGAGCAGTTCTTC. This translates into CASSEEAGWYNEQFF.

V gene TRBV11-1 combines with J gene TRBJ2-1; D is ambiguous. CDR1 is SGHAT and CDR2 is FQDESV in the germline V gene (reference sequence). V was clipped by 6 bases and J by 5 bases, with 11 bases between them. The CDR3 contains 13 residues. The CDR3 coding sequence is TGTGCCAGCAGGAACCCCCCAGACAATGAGCAGTTCTTC. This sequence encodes CASRNPPDNEQFF.

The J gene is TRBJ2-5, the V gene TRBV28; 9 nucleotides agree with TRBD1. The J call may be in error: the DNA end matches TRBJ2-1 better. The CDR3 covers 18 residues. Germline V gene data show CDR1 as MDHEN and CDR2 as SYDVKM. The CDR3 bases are TGTGCCAGCAGTTACCCTCGGTCGCGGGACAGGGAGGGCAATGAGCAGTTCTTC. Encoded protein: CASSYPRSRDREGNEQFF.

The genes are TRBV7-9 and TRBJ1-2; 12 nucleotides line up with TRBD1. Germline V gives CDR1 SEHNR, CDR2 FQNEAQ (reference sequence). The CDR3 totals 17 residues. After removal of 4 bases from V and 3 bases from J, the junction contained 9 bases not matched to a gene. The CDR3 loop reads CASSSPGQGAIHYGYTF. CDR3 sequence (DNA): TGTGCCAGCAGCTCGCCGGGACAGGGGGCGATTCACTATGGCTACACCTTC. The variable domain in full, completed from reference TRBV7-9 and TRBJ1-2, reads DTGVSQNPRHKITKRGQNVTFRCDPISEHNRLYWYRQTLGQGPEFLTYFQNEAQLEKSRLLSDRFSAERPKGSFSTLEIQRTEQGDSAMYLCASSSPGQGAIHYGYTFGSGTRLTVV.

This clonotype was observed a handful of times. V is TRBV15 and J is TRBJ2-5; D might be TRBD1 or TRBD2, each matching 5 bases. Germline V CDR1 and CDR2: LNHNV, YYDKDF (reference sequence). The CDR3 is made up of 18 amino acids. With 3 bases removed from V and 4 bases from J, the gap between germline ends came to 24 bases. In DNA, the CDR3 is TGTGCCACCAGCAGCGGGAATTGGGGAACAGGACTTATAGAGACCCAGTACTTC. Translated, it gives CATSSGNWGTGLIETQYF.

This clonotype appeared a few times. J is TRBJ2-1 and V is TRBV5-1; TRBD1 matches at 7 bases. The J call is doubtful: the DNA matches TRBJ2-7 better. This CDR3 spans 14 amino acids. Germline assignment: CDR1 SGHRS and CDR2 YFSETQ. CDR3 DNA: TGCGCCAGCAGCTACAGGGGTGGGGGCTACGAGCAGTACTTC. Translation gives CASSYRGGGYEQYF.

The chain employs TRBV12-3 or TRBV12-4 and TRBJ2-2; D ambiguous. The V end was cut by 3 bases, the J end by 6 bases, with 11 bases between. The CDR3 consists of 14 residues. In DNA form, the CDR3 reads TGTGCCAGCAGTTTGTCGCCCGGAGCCGGGGAGCTGTTTTTT. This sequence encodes CASSLSPGAGELFF.

The chain's CDR3 is CASSVTSGTTYNEQFF. The CDR3 DNA sequence: TGTGCCAGCAGTGTAACTAGCGGGACTACCTACAATGAGCAGTTCTTC. V usage is TRBV14 and J usage is TRBJ2-5; 10 nucleotides align to TRBD2. The DNA end is a closer match to TRBJ2-1, so the J assignment may be wrong. CDR3 length: 16 amino acids. CDR1 is SGHDN, CDR2 FVKESK, per germline.

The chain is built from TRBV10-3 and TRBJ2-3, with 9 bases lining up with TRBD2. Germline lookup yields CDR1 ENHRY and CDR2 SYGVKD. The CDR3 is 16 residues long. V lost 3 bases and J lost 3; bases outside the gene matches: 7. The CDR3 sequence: CAISDQTSGRTDTQYF. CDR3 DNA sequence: TGTGCCATCAGTGACCAGACTAGCGGTCGAACAGATACGCAGTATTTT.

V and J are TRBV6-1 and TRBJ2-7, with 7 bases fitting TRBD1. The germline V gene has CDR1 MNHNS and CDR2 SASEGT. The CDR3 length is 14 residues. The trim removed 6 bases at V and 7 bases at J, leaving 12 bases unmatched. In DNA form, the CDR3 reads TGTGCCAGCAGGGCCGGGACAGCATATGGGGAGCAGTACTTC. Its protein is CASRAGTAYGEQYF.

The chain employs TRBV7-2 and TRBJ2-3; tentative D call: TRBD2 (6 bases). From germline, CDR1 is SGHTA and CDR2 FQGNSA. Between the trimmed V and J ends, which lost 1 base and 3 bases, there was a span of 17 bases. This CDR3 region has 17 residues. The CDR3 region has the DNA TGTGCCAGCAGCTTAGAGGGTAGTCGGGAGCCGACAGATACGCAGTATTTT. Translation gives CASSLEGSREPTDTQYF.

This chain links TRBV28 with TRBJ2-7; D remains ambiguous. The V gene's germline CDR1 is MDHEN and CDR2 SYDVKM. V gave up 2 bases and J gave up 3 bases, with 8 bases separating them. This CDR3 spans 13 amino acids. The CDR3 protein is CASSLGYRYEQYF. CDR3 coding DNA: TGTGCCAGCAGTTTAGGCTACCGCTACGAGCAGTACTTC.

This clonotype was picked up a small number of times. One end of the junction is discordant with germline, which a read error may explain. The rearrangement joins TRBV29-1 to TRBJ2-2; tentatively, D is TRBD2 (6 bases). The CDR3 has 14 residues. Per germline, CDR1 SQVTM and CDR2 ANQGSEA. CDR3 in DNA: TGCAGCGTTGGGAGGGAGTTCGACACCGGGGAACTGTTTTTT. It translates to CSVGREFDTGELFF.

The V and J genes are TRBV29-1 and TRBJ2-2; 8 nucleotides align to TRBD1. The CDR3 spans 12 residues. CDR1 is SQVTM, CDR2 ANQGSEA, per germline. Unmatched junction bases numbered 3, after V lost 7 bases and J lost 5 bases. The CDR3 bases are TGCAGCGGGACAGGGAAGACCGGGGAGCTGTTTTTT. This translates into CSGTGKTGELFF.

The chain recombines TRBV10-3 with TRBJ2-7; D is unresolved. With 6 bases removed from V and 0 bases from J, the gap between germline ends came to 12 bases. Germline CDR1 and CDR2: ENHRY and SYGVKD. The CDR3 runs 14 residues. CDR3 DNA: TGTGCCATCAGCAGGCCTACGAGCTCCTACGAGCAGTACTTC. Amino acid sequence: CAISRPTSSYEQYF.

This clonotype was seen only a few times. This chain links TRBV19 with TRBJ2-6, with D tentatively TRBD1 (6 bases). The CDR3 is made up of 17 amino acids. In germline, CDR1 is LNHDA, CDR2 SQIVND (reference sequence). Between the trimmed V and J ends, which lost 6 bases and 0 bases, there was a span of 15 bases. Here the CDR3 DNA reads TGTGCCAGTAGCACCGGGACACCGAGCTCTGGGGCCAACGTCCTGACTTTC. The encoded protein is CASSTGTPSSGANVLTF.

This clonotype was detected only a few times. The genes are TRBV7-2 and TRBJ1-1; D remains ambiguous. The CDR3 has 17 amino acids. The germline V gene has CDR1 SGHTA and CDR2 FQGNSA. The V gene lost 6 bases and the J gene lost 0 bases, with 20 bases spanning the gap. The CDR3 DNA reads TGTGCCAGCAGGTCGGGCTCGGCAGGAACCATGAACACTGAAGCTTTCTTT. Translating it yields CASRSGSAGTMNTEAFF.

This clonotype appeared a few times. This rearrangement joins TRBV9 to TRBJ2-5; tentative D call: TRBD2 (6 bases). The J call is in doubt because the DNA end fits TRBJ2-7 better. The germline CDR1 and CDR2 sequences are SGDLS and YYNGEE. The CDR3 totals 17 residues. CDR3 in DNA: TGTGCCAGCAGCCCCCGTGCCGGGACTTTCGATTCCTACGAGCAGTACTTC. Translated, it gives CASSPRAGTFDSYEQYF.